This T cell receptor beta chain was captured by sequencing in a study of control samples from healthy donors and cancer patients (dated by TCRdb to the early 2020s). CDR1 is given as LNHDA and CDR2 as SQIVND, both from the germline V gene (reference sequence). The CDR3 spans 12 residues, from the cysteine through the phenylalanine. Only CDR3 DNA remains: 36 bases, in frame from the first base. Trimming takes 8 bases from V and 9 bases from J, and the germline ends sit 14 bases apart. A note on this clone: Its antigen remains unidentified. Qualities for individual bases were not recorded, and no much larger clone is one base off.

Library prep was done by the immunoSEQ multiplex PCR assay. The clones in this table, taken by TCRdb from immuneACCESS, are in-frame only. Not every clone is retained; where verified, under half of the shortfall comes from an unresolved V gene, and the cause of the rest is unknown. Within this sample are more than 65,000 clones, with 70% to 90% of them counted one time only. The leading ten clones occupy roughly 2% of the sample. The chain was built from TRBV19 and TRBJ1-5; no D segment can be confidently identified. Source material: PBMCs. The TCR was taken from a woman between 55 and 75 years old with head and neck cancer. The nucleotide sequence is TGTGCCAGTGAGGGAACAAGTCGGCCCCAGCATTTT. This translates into CASEGTSRPQHF.